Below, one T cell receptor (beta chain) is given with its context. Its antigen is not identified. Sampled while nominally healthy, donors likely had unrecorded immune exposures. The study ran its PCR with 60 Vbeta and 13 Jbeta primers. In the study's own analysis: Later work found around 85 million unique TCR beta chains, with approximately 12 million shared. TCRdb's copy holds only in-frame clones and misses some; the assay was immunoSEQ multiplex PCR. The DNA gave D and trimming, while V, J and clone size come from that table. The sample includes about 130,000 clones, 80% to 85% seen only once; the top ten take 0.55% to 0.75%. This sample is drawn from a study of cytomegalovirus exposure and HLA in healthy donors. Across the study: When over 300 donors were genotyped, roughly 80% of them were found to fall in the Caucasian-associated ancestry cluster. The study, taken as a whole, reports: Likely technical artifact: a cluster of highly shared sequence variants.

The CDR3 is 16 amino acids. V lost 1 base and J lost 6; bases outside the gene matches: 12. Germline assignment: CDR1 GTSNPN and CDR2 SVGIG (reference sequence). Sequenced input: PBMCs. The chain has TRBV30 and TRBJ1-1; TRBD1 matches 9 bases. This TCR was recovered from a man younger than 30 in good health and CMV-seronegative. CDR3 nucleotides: TGTGCCTGGAGTGCTGGAACAGGGGGCGCTGGATCTGAAGCTTTCTTT. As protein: CAWSAGTGGAGSEAFF.